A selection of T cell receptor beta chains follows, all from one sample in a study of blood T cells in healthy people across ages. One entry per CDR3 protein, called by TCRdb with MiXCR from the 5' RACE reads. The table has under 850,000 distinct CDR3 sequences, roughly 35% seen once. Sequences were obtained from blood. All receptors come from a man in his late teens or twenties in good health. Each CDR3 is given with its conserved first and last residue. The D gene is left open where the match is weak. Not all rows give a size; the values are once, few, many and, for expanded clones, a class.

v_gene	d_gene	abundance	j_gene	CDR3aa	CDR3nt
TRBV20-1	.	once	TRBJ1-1	CSARDRRGARTEAFF	TGCAGTGCTAGAGATCGTAGGGGGGCTCGCACTGAAGCTTTCTTT
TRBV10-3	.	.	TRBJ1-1	CASLRDLNTEAFF	TGTGCCAGCCTCAGGGACCTGAACACTGAAGCTTTCTTT
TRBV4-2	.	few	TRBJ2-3	CASSTRLGSDTQYF	TGTGCCAGCAGCACGAGACTAGGATCAGATACGCAGTATTTT
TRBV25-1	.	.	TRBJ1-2	CASSDKGGRLHGYTF	TGTGCCAGCAGTGATAAGGGGGGGCGCCTTCATGGCTACACCTTC
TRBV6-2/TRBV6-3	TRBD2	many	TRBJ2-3	CASSLSSGAPTDTQYF	TGTGCCAGCAGTTTGTCTAGCGGGGCCCCCACAGATACGCAGTATTTT
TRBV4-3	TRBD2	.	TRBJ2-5	CASSQGGGGETQYF	TGCGCCAGCAGCCAAGGCGGGGGAGGAGAGACCCAGTACTTC
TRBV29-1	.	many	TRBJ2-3	CSVESRYTDTQYF	TGCAGCGTTGAAAGTCGGTACACAGATACGCAGTATTTT
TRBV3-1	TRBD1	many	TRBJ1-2	CASSQQGSRDRGPYGYTF	TGTGCCAGCAGCCAACAAGGATCCCGGGACAGGGGACCCTATGGCTACACCTTC
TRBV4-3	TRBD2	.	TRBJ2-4	CASSQRSGGASNEQYF	TGCGCCAGCAGCCAACGTAGCGGGGGGGCCTCCAATGAGCAGTACTTC
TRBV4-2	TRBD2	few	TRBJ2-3	CASSQDRWTSGGAGDTQYF	TGTGCCAGCAGCCAAGATCGGTGGACTAGCGGGGGGGCCGGAGATACGCAGTATTTT
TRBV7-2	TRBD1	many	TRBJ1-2	CAYFPPDREFLGGYTF	TGTGCCTACTTCCCCCCGGACAGGGAATTTTTGGGCGGCTACACCTTC
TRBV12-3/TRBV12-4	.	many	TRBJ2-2	CASSLTNTGELFF	TGTGCCAGCAGTTTAACGAACACCGGGGAGCTGTTTTTT
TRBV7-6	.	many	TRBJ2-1	CASSKDSPTGEQFF	TGTGCCAGCAGTAAGGACAGTCCTACAGGGGAGCAGTTCTTC
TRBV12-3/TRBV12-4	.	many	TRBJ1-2	CASSSGSNYGYTF	TGTGCCAGCAGTTCTGGTTCTAACTATGGCTACACCTTC
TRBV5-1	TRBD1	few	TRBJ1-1	CASSLGDRGTEAFF	TGCGCCAGCAGCTTGGGCGACAGGGGGACTGAAGCTTTCTTT
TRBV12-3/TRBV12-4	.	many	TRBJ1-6	CASSFGRDNSPLHF	TGTGCCAGCAGCTTCGGCAGGGACAATTCACCCCTCCACTTT
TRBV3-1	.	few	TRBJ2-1	CARGGDTSYNEQFF	TGTGCGAGGGGAGGGGACACCTCCTACAATGAGCAGTTCTTC
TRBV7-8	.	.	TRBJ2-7	CASRSNPAEQYF	TGTGCCAGCAGATCAAACCCCGCTGAGCAGTACTTC
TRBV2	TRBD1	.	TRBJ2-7	CASMQGVYEQYF	TGTGCCAGCATGCAGGGGGTCTACGAGCAGTACTTC
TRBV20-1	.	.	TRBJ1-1	CSARVGGVGTEAFF	TGCAGTGCTAGAGTGGGCGGAGTAGGCACTGAAGCTTTCTTT